This T cell receptor beta chain was recorded in a study of regulatory T cells in long-lasting Graves disease. Study-wide background: Freshly diagnosed Graves' patients had used antithyroid drugs for under 3 months.

In building TCR beta libraries, iRepertoire HTBI primers were used together with Arm-PCR of CDR3 regions. Via MiXCR, TCRdb re-called the multiplex PCR reads, giving one row per CDR3 protein. Of about 350,000 distinct CDR3 sequences in the sample, 16% were seen once. This clonotype was found many times. The CDR3 loop spans 15 amino acids. Looked up from germline, CDR1 is LGHDT and CDR2 is YNNKEL (reference sequence). The V end lost 6 bases, the J end lost 3 bases, and 17 bases lay between the germline ends. The time point: newly diagnosed GD, antithyroid drugs for less than 3 months. Following extraction of RNA from PBMCs, that RNA was used to make the TCR library. This sample was shared with a second study, whose subject was T cells in Graves' hyperthyroidism and ophthalmopathy. That source reports: For Graves' hyperthyroidism to be stable, ophthalmopathy could not progress within 18 months. Exclusion of a patient resulted from uncontrolled infection, other autoimmune disease, pregnancy or lactation.

The source material was peripheral blood mononuclear cells (PBMCs), sampled at new diagnosis, from a patient treated with antithyroid drugs. This clonotype was obtained from a man aged 35 to 55 with Graves disease. The V and J genes are TRBV3-1 and TRBJ1-1; a possible D gene is TRBD1 (6 bases). The CDR3 is CASRRGQRYDTEAFF. The CDR3 bases are TGTGCCAGCAGGCGAGGACAGAGATACGACACTGAAGCTTTCTTT.